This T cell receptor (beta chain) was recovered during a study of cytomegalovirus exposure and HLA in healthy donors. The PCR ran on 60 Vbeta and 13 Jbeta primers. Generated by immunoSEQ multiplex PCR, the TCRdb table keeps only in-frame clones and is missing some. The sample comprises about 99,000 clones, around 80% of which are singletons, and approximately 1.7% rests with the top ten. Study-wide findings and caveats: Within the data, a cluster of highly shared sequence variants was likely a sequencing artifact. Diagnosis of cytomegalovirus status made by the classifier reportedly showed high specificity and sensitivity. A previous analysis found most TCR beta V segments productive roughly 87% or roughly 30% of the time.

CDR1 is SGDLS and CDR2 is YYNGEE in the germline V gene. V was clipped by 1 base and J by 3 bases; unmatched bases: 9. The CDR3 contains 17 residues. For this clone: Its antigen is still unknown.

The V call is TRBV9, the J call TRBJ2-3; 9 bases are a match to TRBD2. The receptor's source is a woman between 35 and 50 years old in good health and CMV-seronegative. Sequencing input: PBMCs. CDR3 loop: CASSVRDSGRLTDTQYF. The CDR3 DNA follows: TGTGCCAGCAGCGTAAGGGATAGCGGGAGACTTACAGATACGCAGTATTTT. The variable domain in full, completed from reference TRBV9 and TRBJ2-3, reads DSGVTQTPKHLITATGQRVTLRCSPRSGDLSVYWYQQSLDQGLQFLIQYYNGEERAKGNILERFSAQQFPDLHSELNLSSLELGDSALYFCASSVRDSGRLTDTQYFGPGTRLTVL.